Sequencing of this TCR beta chain was carried out in a study of cytomegalovirus exposure and HLA in healthy donors. Primers: 60 Vbeta forward and 13 Jbeta reverse. Here immunoSEQ multiplex PCR was the method, and the copy in TCRdb shows in-frame clones only, minus some. This table holds around 130,000 clones, approximately 84% found once. Regarding this clone: Antigen specificity is unknown.

Regarding the study as a whole: Across donors, sequencing depth was assumed by presence/absence analyses to be roughly uniform.

The V end lost 5 bases, the J end lost 0 bases, and 20 bases lay between the germline ends. Looked up from germline, CDR1 is MDHEN and CDR2 is SYDVKM. This CDR3 is built from 17 residues. The source material was PBMCs. V is TRBV28 and J is TRBJ2-7; maybe TRBD2 (6 bases). The clonotype was recovered from a boy younger than 10 in good health and CMV-seronegative. CDR3 in DNA: TGTGCCAGCAGTGGGGGGAGTATAGGGCCGAGCTCCTACGAGCAGTACGTC. This encodes CASSGGSIGPSSYEQYV.